This T cell receptor (beta chain) was identified during a study of blood T cell repertoires in COVID-19. Study details: Both acute and convalescent COVID-19 samples were obtained from the United States, Italy and Spain. Sources were T cells, B-cell-depleted T cells, or PBMCs; the material itself was cDNA or gDNA.

In its sample, this clone was seen a few times. V dropped 4 bases and J dropped 7 bases, with 15 bases sitting between them. Germline CDR1 reads SGHRS; CDR2 reads YFSETQ. CDR3 length: 15 amino acids. In the original analysis: Reference gene primer amplification in the assay estimated nucleated cell counts. Produced via immunoSEQ multiplex PCR; TCRdb's table is partial and in-frame only. Clonal size and the V and J genes are those of that table, whereas D and trimming came from the DNA. The sample contains 180,000 or so clones, approximately 89% of which appear only once. V gene TRBV5-1 combines with J gene TRBJ1-6, with D hard to call. Source material: peripheral blood. This receptor was taken from a man aged 40-50 years with active or convalescent COVID-19. Here the CDR3 reads CASSAGTRKNSPLHF. DNA of the CDR3: TGCGCCAGCAGCGCAGGTACAAGAAAGAATTCACCCCTCCACTTT.